This passage covers 25 T cell receptor beta chains from one sample sequenced in a study of CD8+ T cells in alopecia areata. RNA extraction and reverse transcription yielded cDNA as sequencing template. Repertoires were generated with immunoSEQ multiplex PCR, while TCRdb's copy carries only in-frame clones and drops some. Of nearly 110,000 clones listed, roughly 84% are singletons. Treatment denoted: oral pan-JAK inhibitor, 5-10 mg twice daily. Here the sequenced sample was CD8+ T cells sorted from blood, taken at week 24, from a patient treated with tofacitinib. The receptor source for this set is a human donor with alopecia areata.

The chain has TRBV4-3 and TRBJ2-7, with 8 bases that match TRBD1. This CDR3 is built from 13 residues. Germline V lookup: CDR1 LGHNA, CDR2 YSLEER. V lost 3 bases, J lost 7 bases, and 5 bases stayed unmatched. The CDR3 nucleotides are TGCGCCAGCAGCCACGGACAGGGTTGGGAGCAGTACTTC. Its protein is CASSHGQGWEQYF.

The V gene is TRBV5-1, the J gene TRBJ2-5; possible D gene TRBD2, 5 bases. The germline V gene encodes CDR1 SGHRS and CDR2 YFSETQ. This CDR3 comprises 14 residues. V was cut by 2 bases and J by 5 bases, with 13 bases left in between. The CDR3 loop is CASSFSAGEETQYF. CDR3 sequence (DNA): TGCGCCAGCAGCTTTAGCGCCGGGGAGGAGACCCAGTACTTC. Full variable domain (outside the CDR3, taken from reference TRBV5-1 and TRBJ2-5): KAGVTQTPRYLIKTRGQQVTLSCSPISGHRSVSWYQQTPGQGLQFLFEYFSETQRNKGNFPGRFSGRQFSNSRSEMNVSTLELGDSALYLCASSFSAGEETQYFGPGTRLLVL.

This clone turned up a few times. The chain recombines TRBV4-2 with TRBJ2-3; TRBD2 matches at 9 bases. Germline V gives CDR1 LGHNA, CDR2 YNFKEQ. The junction had 9 bases not matched to a gene; V was cut back by 5 bases and J by 6 bases. The CDR3 extends over 15 amino acids. The CDR3 nucleotides are TGTGCCAGCAGCACCTCAGCGGGGGGCAAGGATACGCAGTATTTT. Protein: CASSTSAGGKDTQYF.

The gene calls are TRBV27 and TRBJ2-7; TRBD2 agrees at 8 bases. Germline-derived CDR1 and CDR2 are MNHEY and SMNVEV (reference sequence). This CDR3 spans 14 amino acids. V trimming: 5 bases; J trimming: 0 bases; junction bases outside the gene matches: 3. The chain's CDR3 is CASSLGTSSYEQYF. CDR3 nucleotide sequence: TGTGCCAGCAGTCTCGGGACTAGCTCCTACGAGCAGTACTTC.

This clone was found a few times. V and J are TRBV4-1 and TRBJ1-5; no firm D call. The CDR3 contains 15 residues. V lost 1 base to trimming and J lost 3 bases, with 10 bases between them. Looked up from germline, CDR1 is MGHRA and CDR2 is YSYEKL. The CDR3 nucleotides read TGCGCCAGCAGCCAAGGGCCGGGCGACAATCAGCCCCAGCATTTT. It yields the protein CASSQGPGDNQPQHF.

This clone was seen once. The CDR3 is CASSQEGTVPPYNSPLHF. Written as DNA, the CDR3 is TGCGCCAGCAGCCAAGAAGGGACAGTCCCCCCCTATAATTCACCCCTCCACTTT. This chain connects TRBV4-3 to TRBJ1-6, with 7 bases that match TRBD1. Germline V CDR1 and CDR2: LGHNA, YSLEER. There are 18 residues in the CDR3. Unmatched junction bases numbered 7, after V lost 0 bases and J lost 2 bases.

This rearrangement joins TRBV29-1 to TRBJ2-1; possible D gene TRBD2, 5 bases. The length of the CDR3 is 13 residues. V was shortened by 2 bases and J by 7 bases, with 12 bases between the two germline ends. CDR1 is SQVTM and CDR2 is ANQGSEA in the germline V gene. The CDR3 sequence is CSVEYGLWNEQFF. CDR3 in DNA: TGCAGCGTTGAATACGGACTGTGGAATGAGCAGTTCTTC.

V usage is TRBV9 and J usage is TRBJ1-2; D gene unclear. From germline, CDR1 is SGDLS and CDR2 YYNGEE. V gave up 7 bases and J gave up 8 bases, with 15 bases separating them. CDR3 length equals 12 residues. CDR3 bases: TGTGCCAGCGAGGGAGGGTTTTACGGCTACACCTTC. This gives the protein CASEGGFYGYTF.

The chain employs TRBV6-6 and TRBJ2-7, with 10 bases fitting TRBD2. There are 14 residues in the CDR3. Unmatched junction bases numbered 11, after V lost 8 bases and J lost 7 bases. The germline gives CDR1 MNHNY, CDR2 SVGAGI (reference sequence). The CDR3 reads CASATSGGAGEQYF. Written as DNA, the CDR3 is TGTGCCAGCGCCACAAGCGGGGGGGCTGGAGAGCAGTACTTC.

The chain uses TRBV7-9 and TRBJ1-3; tentative D call: TRBD1 (5 bases). This CDR3 region has 13 residues. Germline V gene data show CDR1 as SEHNR and CDR2 as FQNEAQ (reference sequence). In nucleotides, the CDR3 is TGTGGAGTTTTGGGGCCTGTATCGGACACCATATATTTT. The encoded protein is CGVLGPVSDTIYF.

The CDR3 loop is CASSAGAETQYF. The CDR3 DNA sequence: TGTGCCAGCAGCGCGGGGGCAGAGACCCAGTACTTC. The chain joins TRBV5-6 to TRBJ2-5, with a tentative D call TRBD2 (7 bases). The CDR3 consists of 12 residues. The V end lost 4 bases, the J end lost 4 bases, and 8 bases lay between the germline ends. Germline-derived CDR1 and CDR2 are SGHDT and YYEEEE.

The chain couples TRBV19 to TRBJ2-7; D ambiguous. The CDR3 sequence is 13 residues long. The V end was cut by 3 bases, the J end by 3 bases, with 9 bases between. Germline values: CDR1 LNHDA, CDR2 SQIVND (reference sequence). The CDR3 loop reads CASSMTDFYEQYF. The CDR3, as DNA: TGTGCCAGTAGTATGACGGATTTCTACGAGCAGTACTTC. Variable domain in full (rest from reference TRBV19 and TRBJ2-7): DGGITQSPKYLFRKEGQNVTLSCEQNLNHDAMYWYRQDPGQGLRLIYYSQIVNDFQKGDIAEGYSVSREKKESFPLTVTSAQKNPTAFYLCASSMTDFYEQYFGPGTRLTVT.

The J gene is TRBJ1-3, the V gene TRBV6-6; D uncertain. Germline lookup yields CDR1 MNHNY and CDR2 SVGAGI (reference sequence). Trimming pared 5 bases from V and 2 bases from J, leaving 7 bases between. The CDR3 extends over 13 amino acids. CDR3 bases: TGTGCCAGCAGTATAATGGCTGGAAACACCATATATTTT. Translation: CASSIMAGNTIYF.

The gene calls are TRBV4-1 and TRBJ2-1; a possible D gene is TRBD2 (5 bases). Germline V CDR1 and CDR2: MGHRA, YSYEKL. This CDR3 comprises 15 residues. Trimming pared 1 base from V and 2 bases from J, leaving 9 bases between. The CDR3: CASSQGTGTYNEQFF. For the CDR3, the DNA is TGCGCCAGCAGCCAAGGGACCGGGACCTACAATGAGCAGTTCTTC.

The chain links TRBV6-1 to TRBJ2-1, with D possibly matching TRBD1 (5 bases). Trimming shortened V by 1 base and J by 4 bases, and 8 bases separated the two germline ends. Looked up from germline, CDR1 is MNHNS and CDR2 is SASEGT. This CDR3 is 14 amino acids long. The CDR3 region is CASSEVRVYNEQFF. CDR3 DNA: TGTGCCAGCAGTGAAGTCAGGGTATACAATGAGCAGTTCTTC.

The sample holds many counts of this clone. V is TRBV4-1 and J is TRBJ1-1, with 8 nucleotides matching TRBD1. J was trimmed by 5 bases and V by 0 bases; bases with no gene match: 5. Per the germline V gene, CDR1 is MGHRA and CDR2 is YSYEKL. The CDR3 totals 15 residues. Here the CDR3 DNA reads TGCGCCAGCAGCCAAGACGCAGGGGGCCGGACTGAAGCTTTCTTT. Translated: CASSQDAGGRTEAFF.

This sequence joins TRBV30 and TRBJ2-7; 7 nucleotides align to TRBD1. The V segment lost 3 bases and the J segment 5 bases; nucleotides outside the gene matches: 13. The CDR3 spans 15 residues. Germline CDR1 is GTSNPN and CDR2 is SVGIG (reference sequence). As DNA, the CDR3 is TGTGCCTGGAGCGAGGGGGCAGGAGAAGGCCACGAGCAGTACTTC. It is translated as CAWSEGAGEGHEQYF. Drawing the rest from reference TRBV30 and TRBJ2-7, the complete variable domain is SQTIHQWPATLVQPVGSPLSLECTVEGTSNPNLYWYRQAAGRGLQLLFYSVGIGQISSEVPQNLSASRPQDRQFILSSKKLLLSDSGFYLCAWSEGAGEGHEQYFGPGTRLTVT.

A remark on this clone: Germline is not matched at one junction end, which may reflect a read error. The chain recombines TRBV27 with TRBJ2-4; 16 bases align to TRBD2. Germline values: CDR1 MNHEY, CDR2 SMNVEV (reference sequence). The CDR3 spans 13 residues. The CDR3 loop reads CASSPGTSGRGVF. The CDR3, as DNA: TGTGCCAGCAGTCCAGGGACTAGCGGGAGGGGTGTCTTC.

This sequence joins TRBV5-1 and TRBJ2-1; possible D gene TRBD2, 6 bases. There are 14 residues in the CDR3. The V end was cut by 5 bases, the J end by 3 bases, with 12 bases between. Germline V gene lookup returns CDR1 SGHRS and CDR2 YFSETQ. The CDR3 is CASSRETFYNEQFF. CDR3 nucleotides: TGCGCCAGCAGTCGGGAGACTTTCTACAATGAGCAGTTCTTC.

This chain links TRBV6-6 with TRBJ1-2, with a tentative D call TRBD1 (5 bases). V was clipped by 8 bases and J by 6 bases, with 19 bases between them. CDR1 and CDR2 from the germline V gene are MNHNY and SVGAGI (reference sequence). This CDR3 comprises 14 residues. CDR3 residues: CASLGTAVRNGYTF. In DNA form, the CDR3 reads TGTGCCAGCTTAGGGACGGCGGTAAGGAATGGCTACACCTTC.

The chain recombines TRBV27 with TRBJ2-5; TRBD1 agrees at 7 bases. The germline V gene has CDR1 MNHEY and CDR2 SMNVEV (reference sequence). J was trimmed by 1 base and V by 5 bases; bases with no gene match: 13. CDR3 size: 17 residues. CDR3 sequence reads: CASSLSTGQVPQETQYF. For the CDR3, the DNA is TGTGCCAGCAGTCTTTCAACTGGACAGGTACCCCAAGAGACCCAGTACTTC.

The genes are TRBV14 and TRBJ2-7, with TRBD2 as a possible D gene (6 bases). This CDR3 has 15 amino acids. Germline CDR1 and CDR2: SGHDN and FVKESK. V was shortened by 4 bases and J by 1 base, with 14 bases between the two germline ends. The CDR3 coding sequence is TGTGCCAGCAGCCCGGGGGACCAACTGTCCTACGAGCAGTACTTC. Protein: CASSPGDQLSYEQYF.

This clone showed up just a few times. The chain employs TRBV4-1 and TRBJ2-3, with 9 bases aligning to TRBD2. V dropped 1 base and J dropped 5; count of bases not matched to a gene: 10. The CDR3 runs 17 residues. Per the germline V gene, CDR1 is MGHRA and CDR2 is YSYEKL. CDR3: CASSQGFWRGGKDTQYF. The CDR3 coding sequence is TGCGCCAGCAGCCAAGGCTTCTGGCGGGGGGGAAAAGATACGCAGTATTTT.

V usage is TRBV7-2 and J usage is TRBJ2-6; D may be TRBD1 (6 bases). This CDR3 is 19 amino acids long. V gave up 0 bases and J gave up 0 bases, with 15 bases separating them. Germline V gene data show CDR1 as SGHTA and CDR2 as FQGNSA. The CDR3 DNA follows: TGTGCCAGCAGCTTAGCTCTAGGACAGCCCTTCTCTGGGGCCAACGTCCTGACTTTC. Its translation is CASSLALGQPFSGANVLTF.

This chain uses TRBV5-1 with TRBJ2-3; a possible D gene is TRBD1 (5 bases). Germline assignment: CDR1 SGHRS and CDR2 YFSETQ. The CDR3 spans 14 residues. V shed 2 bases and J shed 7 bases, with 14 bases lying between them. As DNA, the CDR3 is TGCGCCAGCAGCTTAGACAGCTGGCTTAATACGCAGTATTTT. Its translation: CASSLDSWLNTQYF.